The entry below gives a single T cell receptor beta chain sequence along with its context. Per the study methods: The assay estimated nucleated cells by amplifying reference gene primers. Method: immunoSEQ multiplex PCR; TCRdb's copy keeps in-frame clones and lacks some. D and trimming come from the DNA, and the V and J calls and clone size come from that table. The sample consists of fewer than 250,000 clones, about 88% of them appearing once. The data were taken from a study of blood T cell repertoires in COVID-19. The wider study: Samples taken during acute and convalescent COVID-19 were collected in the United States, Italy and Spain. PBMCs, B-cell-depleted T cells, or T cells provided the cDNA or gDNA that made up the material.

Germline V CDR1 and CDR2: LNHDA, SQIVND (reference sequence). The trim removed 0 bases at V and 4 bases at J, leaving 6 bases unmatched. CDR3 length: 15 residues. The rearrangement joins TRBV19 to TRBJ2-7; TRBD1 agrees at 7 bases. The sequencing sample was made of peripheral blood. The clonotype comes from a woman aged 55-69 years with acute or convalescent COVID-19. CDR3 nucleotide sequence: TGTGCCAGTAGTATAGAGGGCAGGGGGATGTACGAGCAGTACTTC. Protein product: CASSIEGRGMYEQYF.